A selection of T cell receptor beta chains follows, all from one sample in a study of T cells in Graves' hyperthyroidism and ophthalmopathy. TCRdb reprocessed the multiplex PCR reads with MiXCR, giving one entry per CDR3 protein. This sample carries some 490,000 distinct CDR3 sequences, around 16% of them seen once, and the ten largest clones take around 28%. The sequenced sample consisted of blood. These receptor sequences come from a woman aged 25 to 39 with Graves' ophthalmopathy. CDR3s include the opening cysteine and the closing phenylalanine or tryptophan. A D gene is named only where the DNA matches it firmly. Clone size, where shown, is once, few, many, or a class for clones that have expanded.

-	TRBV3-1	TRBJ2-7	-	CASSQDPSGGYEQYF	TGTGCCAGCAGCCAAGATCCGTCCGGGGGCTACGAGCAGTACTTC
-	TRBV29-1	TRBJ1-5	-	CSAGQGDQPQHF	TGCAGCGCCGGGCAGGGCGATCAGCCCCAGCATTTT
few	TRBV29-1	TRBJ1-2	-	CSVDCRTAYYGYTF	TGCAGCGTTGATTGCCGGACGGCATACTATGGCTACACCTTC
many	TRBV11-2	TRBJ2-7	TRBD1	CASSLSGTGLGRYEQYF	TGTGCCAGCAGCTTGAGCGGGACAGGGCTCGGGCGTTACGAGCAGTACTTC
few	TRBV4-1	TRBJ1-1	-	CASSLYTGREKNEAFF	TGCGCCAGCAGCCTATACACCGGCCGCGAGAAGAATGAAGCTTTCTTT
many	TRBV12-3/TRBV12-4	TRBJ1-4	-	CASTPNRVVEKLFF	TGTGCCAGCACCCCGAATAGGGTTGTTGAAAAACTGTTTTTT
-	TRBV4-2	TRBJ1-2	-	CASSQEDYGYTF	TGTGCCAGCAGCCAAGAAGACTATGGCTACACCTTC
-	TRBV6-5	TRBJ1-2	-	CASSYSGSGSALDYGYTF	TGTGCCAGCAGTTACTCAGGAAGCGGTTCAGCTTTAGACTATGGCTACACCTTC
many	TRBV7-9	TRBJ2-7	TRBD1	CASSVLGDRSYEQYF	TGTGCCAGCAGCGTTCTAGGGGACAGATCCTACGAGCAGTACTTC
many	TRBV3-1	TRBJ2-2	-	CASSPPGSGITGELFF	TGTGCCAGCAGCCCGCCGGGTAGCGGAATCACCGGGGAGCTGTTTTTT
many	TRBV20-1	TRBJ2-3	TRBD2	CSAPPGTSRTTSTDTQYF	TGCAGTGCTCCTCCCGGGACTAGCAGAACTACAAGCACAGATACGCAGTATTTT
many	TRBV6-9	TRBJ1-1	-	CASIWSQVNTEAFF	TGTGCCAGCATTTGGTCGCAGGTGAACACTGAAGCTTTCTTT
few	TRBV6-2/TRBV6-3	TRBJ2-7	-	CASSYSGQKSYEQYF	TGTGCCAGCAGTTACAGCGGACAGAAGTCCTACGAGCAGTACTTC
few	TRBV18	TRBJ1-1	-	CASSPLDLGGDTEAFF	TGTGCCAGCTCACCTCTGGACCTCGGGGGAGACACTGAAGCTTTCTTT
-	TRBV14	TRBJ2-5	TRBD2	CASRLAGEGETQYF	TGTGCCAGCCGACTAGCGGGAGAGGGAGAGACCCAGTACTTC
many	TRBV12-3/TRBV12-4	TRBJ1-2	-	CASSYGDGYTF	TGTGCCAGCAGTTATGGGGATGGCTACACCTTC
many	TRBV7-2	TRBJ2-3	-	CASSSQRGDTQYF	TGTGCCAGCAGCTCGCAAAGGGGAGATACGCAGTATTTT
-	TRBV7-2	TRBJ2-1	TRBD2	CASSFGLAGFHEQFF	TGTGCCAGCAGCTTCGGACTAGCGGGATTTCATGAGCAGTTCTTC
many	TRBV7-9	TRBJ2-7	-	CAAEELGGLTYEQYF	TGTGCCGCTGAAGAGCTAGGAGGTCTAACCTACGAGCAGTACTTC
-	TRBV19	TRBJ1-5	TRBD1	CASSTQGAVQPQHF	TGTGCCAGTAGTACACAGGGGGCGGTTCAGCCCCAGCATTTT
few	TRBV24-1	TRBJ2-3	TRBD2	CATGRDWQEQYF	TGTGCCACCGGGAGGGATTGGCAGGAACAGTATTTT
-	TRBV27	TRBJ1-5	TRBD1	CASSLQGGRNQPQHF	TGTGCCAGCAGTTTACAGGGGGGCCGCAATCAGCCCCAGCATTTT
many	TRBV2	TRBJ2-5	TRBD2	CASSVRLAGGQETQYF	TGTGCCAGCAGTGTGCGACTAGCGGGAGGACAAGAGACCCAGTACTTC
few	TRBV2	TRBJ2-6	TRBD1	CASSEDILGGQGKSGANVLTF	TGTGCCAGCAGTGAAGATATCCTCGGGGGACAGGGTAAATCTGGGGCCAACGTCCTGACTTTC
-	TRBV6-1	TRBJ2-7	-	CASIPYKTLTYEQYF	TGTGCCAGCATTCCCTATAAGACACTCACCTACGAGCAGTACTTC
-	TRBV7-9	TRBJ1-5	TRBD1	CASSLTGASQPQHF	TGTGCCAGCAGCCTTACAGGGGCTTCTCAGCCCCAGCATTTT
once	TRBV15	TRBJ1-5	TRBD1	CATSAPTGGWDQPQHF	TGTGCCACCAGCGCCCCGACAGGGGGCTGGGATCAGCCCCAGCATTTT
-	TRBV4-1	TRBJ2-7	TRBD2	CASSQEPTSVHEQYF	TGCGCCAGCAGCCAAGAGCCTACTAGCGTCCACGAGCAGTACTTC
few	TRBV4-3	TRBJ2-1	TRBD2	CASSQGLAINPYNEQFF	TGCGCCAGCAGCCAAGGACTAGCGATTAATCCCTACAATGAGCAGTTCTTC
-	TRBV19	TRBJ1-2	-	CASSTIGTEVLGYTF	TGTGCCAGTAGCACGATCGGGACGGAGGTTTTGGGCTACACCTTC
-	TRBV7-2	TRBJ2-3	TRBD2	CAGSLVGVAGVRADTQYF	TGTGCCGGCAGCTTGGTGGGGGTAGCGGGAGTGAGGGCAGATACGCAGTATTTT
-	TRBV20-1	TRBJ2-3	TRBD2	CSASRLAARTDTQYF	TGCAGTGCTAGCAGGCTAGCGGCGCGCACAGATACGCAGTATTTT
-	TRBV4-1	TRBJ2-3	TRBD2	CASSQARGFTDTQYF	TGCGCCAGCAGCCAAGCGCGGGGGTTCACAGATACGCAGTATTTT
-	TRBV10-2	TRBJ1-5	-	CATTRDTNQPQHF	TGCGCCACCACCCGGGACACCAATCAGCCCCAGCATTTT
few	TRBV11-2	TRBJ2-1	TRBD1	CASSLGLAGQGINEQFF	TGTGCCAGCAGCTTAGGTTTGGCGGGACAGGGGATCAATGAGCAGTTCTTC
-	TRBV2	TRBJ1-6	-	CASTERGEESPLHF	TGTGCCAGCACCGAAAGGGGCGAAGAGTCACCCCTCCACTTT
many	TRBV28	TRBJ2-7	TRBD2	CASSLREGNEQYF	TGTGCCAGCAGTTTGCGGGAGGGCAACGAGCAGTACTTC
many	TRBV7-2	TRBJ1-2	-	CASSSPGTSYGYTF	TGTGCCAGCAGCTCCCCCGGGACGAGCTATGGCTACACCTTC
many	TRBV30	TRBJ2-1	-	CAWSVLFEQFF	TGTGCCTGGAGTGTACTATTTGAGCAGTTCTTC
many	TRBV20-1	TRBJ1-1	-	CSARDRAMNTEAFF	TGCAGTGCTAGGGACAGAGCCATGAACACTGAAGCTTTCTTT
many	TRBV5-1	TRBJ2-7	TRBD1	CASSSGQGKQYF	TGCGCCAGCAGTTCCGGACAGGGCAAGCAGTACTTC
-	TRBV7-7	TRBJ1-5	-	CASSLGHGTAENQPQHF	TGTGCCAGCAGCTTAGGACACGGGACGGCGGAAAATCAGCCCCAGCATTTT
few	TRBV28	TRBJ1-2	TRBD1	CASSLGGQGHGYTF	TGTGCCAGCAGTTTAGGGGGACAGGGTCATGGCTACACCTTC
-	TRBV5-8	TRBJ1-4	TRBD1	CASITPGQWNEKLFF	TGTGCCAGCATCACTCCGGGACAGTGGAATGAAAAACTGTTTTTT
few	TRBV19	TRBJ2-6	-	CASSGFQSSGANVLTF	TGTGCCAGTAGTGGATTTCAAAGCTCTGGGGCCAACGTCCTGACTTTC
many	TRBV5-1	TRBJ2-1	-	CASSGAGGGPGEQFF	TGCGCCAGCAGCGGGGCTGGCGGAGGGCCCGGAGAGCAGTTCTTC
many	TRBV30	TRBJ2-7	-	CAWSVLEPTNYEQYF	TGTGCCTGGAGTGTCTTGGAGCCCACCAATTACGAGCAGTACTTC
-	TRBV20-1	TRBJ1-1	-	CSAAKPGVRNTEAFF	TGCAGTGCTGCTAAACCAGGGGTGAGGAACACTGAAGCTTTCTTT
few	TRBV7-6	TRBJ2-2	-	CASSFEIAGTGELFF	TGTGCCAGCAGCTTTGAAATAGCTGGCACCGGGGAGCTGTTTTTT
-	TRBV7-9	TRBJ2-7	-	CASSLMAYEQYF	TGTGCCAGCAGCCTCATGGCCTACGAGCAGTACTTC
-	TRBV10-3	TRBJ2-7	-	CAISTVNEQYF	TGTGCCATCAGCACAGTCAACGAGCAGTACTTC
-	TRBV7-2	TRBJ1-2	TRBD1	CASSSRGEGQARGYTF	TGTGCCAGCAGCTCACGAGGGGAAGGACAGGCTCGTGGCTACACCTTC
-	TRBV5-1	TRBJ2-1	-	CASSLEMYNEQFF	TGCGCCAGCAGCTTAGAGATGTACAATGAGCAGTTCTTC